Presented here are 4 T cell receptor beta chains from one specimen sequenced in a study of blood T cells in healthy people across ages. Alongside a J-beta primer mix, a sample-barcoded 5' primer served in a second PCR lasting roughly 7 to 12 cycles. TCRdb itself ran the 5' RACE reads through MiXCR, one entry per CDR3 protein. This sample has fewer than 1.5 million distinct CDR3 sequences, with 42% found just once. Sequencing was performed on blood. The receptors shown here come from a woman younger than 30 in good health.

This chain joins TRBV12-3 or TRBV12-4 and TRBJ2-1; 10 bases fit TRBD2. This CDR3 contains 15 residues. J gave up 7 bases and V 5 bases, and 8 bases lay outside the gene matches. The CDR3 is CASSPRLAGENEQFF. The CDR3 DNA follows: TGTGCCAGCAGTCCCCGTCTAGCGGGGGAAAATGAGCAGTTCTTC.

V is TRBV6-1 and J is TRBJ1-2; 8 positions agree with TRBD1. The length of the CDR3 is 15 residues. The V and J ends lost 1 base and 4 bases, in that order; junction bases with no gene match: 5. CDR1 and CDR2 (germline): MNHNS, SASEGT. CDR3 loop: CASSEGPGTGYGYTF. The CDR3 DNA follows: TGTGCCAGCAGTGAAGGCCCCGGGACAGGCTATGGCTACACCTTC.

The chain employs TRBV7-7 and TRBJ2-1; 10 nucleotides align to TRBD2. Germline V gives CDR1 SSHAT, CDR2 FNYEAQ (reference sequence). This CDR3 contains 16 residues. V lost 6 bases to trimming and J lost 0 bases; unmatched junction nucleotides: 5. CDR3 protein: CASSLAGDSSYNEQFF. The CDR3 nucleotides read TGTGCCAGCAGTCTAGCGGGAGACAGCTCCTACAATGAGCAGTTCTTC.

The V and J genes are TRBV20-1 and TRBJ2-7, with a possible D match to TRBD2 (6 bases). Judging by the DNA end, TRBJ2-5 fits better; the J call may be wrong. Germline V gives CDR1 DFQATT, CDR2 SNEGSKA (reference sequence). The CDR3 spans 17 residues. CDR3 in DNA: TGCAGTGCTAGATCCCCGGCACTAGCAGGGCGCACGGAGACCCAGTACTTC. Its protein product is CSARSPALAGRTETQYF.